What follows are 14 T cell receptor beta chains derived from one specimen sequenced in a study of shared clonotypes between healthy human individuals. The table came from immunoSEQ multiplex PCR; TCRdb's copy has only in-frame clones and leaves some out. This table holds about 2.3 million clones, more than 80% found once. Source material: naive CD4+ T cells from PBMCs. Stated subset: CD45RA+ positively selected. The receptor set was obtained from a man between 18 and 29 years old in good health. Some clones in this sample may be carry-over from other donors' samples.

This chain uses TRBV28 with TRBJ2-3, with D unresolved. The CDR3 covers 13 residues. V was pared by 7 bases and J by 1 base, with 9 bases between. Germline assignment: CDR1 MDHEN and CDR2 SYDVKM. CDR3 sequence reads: CASKGWGTDTQYF. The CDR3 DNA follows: TGTGCCAGCAAGGGTTGGGGCACAGATACGCAGTATTTT.

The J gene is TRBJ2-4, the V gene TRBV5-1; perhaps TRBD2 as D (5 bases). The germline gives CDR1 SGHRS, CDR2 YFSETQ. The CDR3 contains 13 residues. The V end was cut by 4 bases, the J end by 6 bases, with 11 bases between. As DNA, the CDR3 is TGCGCCAGCAGCGGGGAGCCAGGAAACATTCAGTACTTC. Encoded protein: CASSGEPGNIQYF.

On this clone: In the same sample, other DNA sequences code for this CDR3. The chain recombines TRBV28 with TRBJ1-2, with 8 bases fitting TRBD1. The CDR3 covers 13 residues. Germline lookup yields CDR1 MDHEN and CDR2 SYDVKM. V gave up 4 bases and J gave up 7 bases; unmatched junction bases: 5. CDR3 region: CASSSTGASGYTF. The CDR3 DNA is TGTGCCAGCAGTTCGACAGGGGCGAGTGGCTACACCTTC.

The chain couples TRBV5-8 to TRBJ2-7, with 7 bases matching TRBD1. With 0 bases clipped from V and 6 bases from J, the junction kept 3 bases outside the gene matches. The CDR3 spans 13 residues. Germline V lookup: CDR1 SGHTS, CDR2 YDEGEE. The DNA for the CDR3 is TGTGCCAGCAGCTTGGACTACAGGGGCGAGCAGTACTTC. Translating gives CASSLDYRGEQYF.

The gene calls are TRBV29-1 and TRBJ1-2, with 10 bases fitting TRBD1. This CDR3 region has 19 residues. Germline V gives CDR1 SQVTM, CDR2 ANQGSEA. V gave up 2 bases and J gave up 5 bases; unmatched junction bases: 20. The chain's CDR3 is CSVELGQGDLTTELYGYTF. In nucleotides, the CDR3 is TGCAGCGTTGAACTAGGACAGGGGGACCTTACAACCGAATTATATGGCTACACCTTC.

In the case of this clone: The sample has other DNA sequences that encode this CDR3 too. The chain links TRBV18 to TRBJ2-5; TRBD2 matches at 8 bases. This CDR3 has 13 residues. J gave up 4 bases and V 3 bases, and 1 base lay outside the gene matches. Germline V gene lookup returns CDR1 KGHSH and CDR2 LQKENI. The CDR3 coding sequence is TGTGCCAGCTCACCCACTAGCGGAGAGACCCAGTACTTC. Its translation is CASSPTSGETQYF.

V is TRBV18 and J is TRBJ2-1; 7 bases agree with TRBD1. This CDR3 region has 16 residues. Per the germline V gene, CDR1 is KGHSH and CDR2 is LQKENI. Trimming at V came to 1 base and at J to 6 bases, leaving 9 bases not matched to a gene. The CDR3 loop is CASSPLEGQTTNEQFF. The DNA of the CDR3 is TGTGCCAGCTCACCACTTGAGGGACAGACTACCAATGAGCAGTTCTTC.

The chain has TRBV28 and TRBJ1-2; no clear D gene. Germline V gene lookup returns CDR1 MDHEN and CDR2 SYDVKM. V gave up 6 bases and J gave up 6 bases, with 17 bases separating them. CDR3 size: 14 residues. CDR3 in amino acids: CASRIMGSGNGYTF. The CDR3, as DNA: TGTGCCAGCAGGATAATGGGATCGGGGAATGGCTACACCTTC.

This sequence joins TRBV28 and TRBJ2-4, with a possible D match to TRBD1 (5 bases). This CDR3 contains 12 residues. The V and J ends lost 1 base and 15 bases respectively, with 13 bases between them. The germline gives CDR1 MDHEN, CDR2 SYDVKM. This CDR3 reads CASSLYGQGRYF. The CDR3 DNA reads TGTGCCAGCAGTTTATACGGGCAGGGTCGGTACTTC.

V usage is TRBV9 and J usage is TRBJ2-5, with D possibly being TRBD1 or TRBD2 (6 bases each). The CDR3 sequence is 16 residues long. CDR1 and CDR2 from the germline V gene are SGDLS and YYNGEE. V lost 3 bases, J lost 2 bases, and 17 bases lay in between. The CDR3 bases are TGTGCCAGCAGCGCCCTGGGGGCGGGAACTCAAGAGACCCAGTACTTC. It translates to CASSALGAGTQETQYF.

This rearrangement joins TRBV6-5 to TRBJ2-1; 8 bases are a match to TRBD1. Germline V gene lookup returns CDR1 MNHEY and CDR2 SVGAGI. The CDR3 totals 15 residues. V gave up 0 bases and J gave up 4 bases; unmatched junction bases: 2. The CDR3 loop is CASSYSRQGYNEQFF. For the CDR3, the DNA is TGTGCCAGCAGTTACTCGCGACAGGGGTACAATGAGCAGTTCTTC.

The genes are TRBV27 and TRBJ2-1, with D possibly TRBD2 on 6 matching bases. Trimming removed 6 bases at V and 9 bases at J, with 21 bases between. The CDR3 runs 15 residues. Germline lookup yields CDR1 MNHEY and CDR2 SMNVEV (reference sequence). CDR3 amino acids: CASSRLGEALGEQFF. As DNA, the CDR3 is TGTGCCAGCAGCCGCCTCGGGGAGGCCCTCGGTGAGCAGTTCTTC.

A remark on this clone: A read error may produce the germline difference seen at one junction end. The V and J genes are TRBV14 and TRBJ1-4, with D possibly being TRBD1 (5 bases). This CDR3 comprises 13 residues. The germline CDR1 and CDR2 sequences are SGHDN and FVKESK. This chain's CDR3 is CASSQNVQGRWAF. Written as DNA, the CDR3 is TGTGCCAGCAGCCAAAACGTCCAGGGCCGGTGGGCTTTT.

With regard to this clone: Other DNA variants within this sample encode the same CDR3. The CDR3 reads CASSLAGANVLTF. DNA of the CDR3: TGTGCCAGCAGTTTGGCCGGGGCCAACGTCCTGACTTTC. The chain has TRBV27 and TRBJ2-6, with no clear D. Germline assignment: CDR1 MNHEY and CDR2 SMNVEV (reference sequence). The V end lost 3 bases, the J end lost 4 bases, and 4 bases lay between the germline ends. There are 13 residues in the CDR3.